This TCR beta chain was recorded in a study of shared clonotypes between healthy human individuals. TCRdb's table, derived via immunoSEQ multiplex PCR, lists solely in-frame clones and lacks some. This sample has over 1.4 million clones, with roughly 96% found just once. Deletions cut 1 base from V and 5 bases from J, with 11 bases between. Germline V gene data show CDR1 as LGHNA and CDR2 as YSLEER. The CDR3 has 14 amino acids. This TCR derives from a man younger than 45 in good health. This chain links TRBV4-3 with TRBJ2-5, with no clear D. Sequencing input: naive CD4+ T cells sorted from blood. Specified subset: CD45RA+ positively selected. CDR3 in DNA: TGCGCCAGCAGCCAAGGTGTTGGAATTGAGACCCAGTACTTC. This codes for CASSQGVGIETQYF.